One sample yielded the 13 T cell receptor beta chains listed below, sequenced in a study of blood T cell repertoires in COVID-19. Sequencing used immunoSEQ multiplex PCR; TCRdb keeps in-frame clones, though not all of them. The sample holds approximately 38,000 clones, 80% to 90% seen once. Sequencing was carried out using peripheral blood. The receptors were sampled from a man younger than 45 with active or convalescent COVID-19.

The genes are TRBV14 and TRBJ2-3, with D possibly TRBD1 on 5 matching bases. The CDR3 runs to 13 residues. Germline V gene sequence: CDR1 SGHDN, CDR2 FVKESK. Trimming cost V 4 bases and J 6 bases, with 11 bases left between them. CDR3 protein: CASSLPGSDTQYF. CDR3 DNA: TGTGCCAGCAGCCTCCCAGGGTCCGATACGCAGTATTTT. Full variable domain (rest looked up from reference TRBV14 and TRBJ2-3): EAGVTQFPSHSVIEKGQTVTLRCDPISGHDNLYWYRRVMGKEIKFLLHFVKESKQDESGMPNNRFLAERTGGTYSTLKVQPAELEDSGVYFCASSLPGSDTQYFGPGTRLTVL.

The chain recombines TRBV7-6 with TRBJ2-1, with TRBD2 matching 10 bases. Germline V gives CDR1 SGHVS, CDR2 FNYEAQ. V shed 4 bases and J 4 bases; nucleotides not matched to a gene: 13. This CDR3 comprises 18 residues. The chain's CDR3 is CASSSPLAGEGEYNEQFF. CDR3 in DNA: TGTGCCAGCAGCTCACCCCTAGCGGGAGAGGGGGAGTACAATGAGCAGTTCTTC.

V gene TRBV3-1 (or the pseudogene TRBV3-2) combines with J gene TRBJ1-3, with TRBD1 matching over 7 bases. Germline CDR1 LGHDT, CDR2 YNNKEL (reference sequence). V lost 1 base and J lost 9; bases outside the gene matches: 6. The CDR3 is 14 amino acids. The CDR3 bases are TGTGCCAGCAGCCAAGTGACAGGGTATGGCACCATATATTTT. Its translation: CASSQVTGYGTIYF.

This sequence joins TRBV6-5 and TRBJ2-7; 11 bases match TRBD2. Germline CDR1 is MNHEY and CDR2 is SVGAGI. Trimming cost V 4 bases and J 4 bases; bases outside gene matches: 6. This CDR3 spans 15 amino acids. This CDR3 is CASSSTTSGSYEQYV. Here the CDR3 DNA reads TGTGCCAGCAGTTCCACTACTAGCGGGAGTTACGAGCAGTACGTC.

The chain uses TRBV14 and TRBJ2-1, with D perhaps matching TRBD2 (6 bases). CDR1 is SGHDN, CDR2 FVKESK, per germline. V lost 8 bases and J 7 bases, leaving 15 bases between the germline ends. The CDR3 covers 13 residues. CDR3 in amino acids: CASRENGGNEQFF. DNA for the CDR3: TGTGCCAGCCGGGAGAATGGAGGGAATGAGCAGTTCTTC.

The chain carries TRBV6-6 and TRBJ1-1; 7 bases line up with TRBD1. The CDR3 consists of 13 residues. Germline lookup yields CDR1 MNHNY and CDR2 SVGAGI (reference sequence). Trimming at V came to 6 bases and at J to 4 bases, leaving 5 bases not matched to a gene. This CDR3 is CASRTGSGTEAFF. CDR3 nucleotides: TGTGCCAGCAGGACAGGGTCGGGCACTGAAGCTTTCTTT.

This clone is a singleton in its sample. The chain employs TRBV7-8 and TRBJ2-3; TRBD2 aligns across 8 bases. The V gene's germline CDR1 is SGHVS and CDR2 FQNEAQ. V dropped 6 bases and J dropped 4; count of bases not matched to a gene: 6. This CDR3 comprises 14 residues. CDR3 nucleotide sequence: TGTGCCAGCAGACCGACTAGCGTAGCAGATACGCAGTATTTT. This translates into CASRPTSVADTQYF. Using reference TRBV7-8 and TRBJ2-3 for the parts outside the CDR3, the full variable domain is GAGVSQSPRYKVAKRGQDVALRCDPISGHVSLFWYQQALGQGPEFLTYFQNEAQLDKSGLPSDRFFAERPEGSVSTLKIQRTQQEDSAVYLCASRPTSVADTQYFGPGTRLTVL.

The chain joins TRBV4-2 to TRBJ2-1; TRBD2 might be the D (5 bases). Germline CDR1 is LGHNA and CDR2 is YNFKEQ. Trimming pared 1 base from V and 4 bases from J, leaving 23 bases between. The CDR3 consists of 19 residues. This chain's CDR3 is CASSQVAVVSRGNYNEQFF. Written as DNA, the CDR3 is TGTGCCAGCAGCCAAGTGGCGGTAGTCTCACGAGGGAATTACAATGAGCAGTTCTTC.

This clone was seen a handful of times. This chain joins TRBV19 and TRBJ1-4; no definite D call. Trimming stripped 5 bases from V and 4 bases from J, with 14 bases between. Germline CDR1 LNHDA, CDR2 SQIVND (reference sequence). The CDR3 sequence is 15 residues long. CDR3 amino acids: CASSAPGMGNEKLFF. The CDR3 region has the DNA TGTGCCAGTAGTGCCCCGGGTATGGGTAATGAAAAACTGTTTTTT. Based on the CDR3 plus reference TRBV19 and TRBJ1-4, the full variable domain is DGGITQSPKYLFRKEGQNVTLSCEQNLNHDAMYWYRQDPGQGLRLIYYSQIVNDFQKGDIAEGYSVSREKKESFPLTVTSAQKNPTAFYLCASSAPGMGNEKLFFGSGTQLSVL.

This clone was picked up one time. V and J are TRBV5-1 and TRBJ2-7, with TRBD2 matching over 11 bases. The CDR3 is made up of 14 amino acids. V was pared by 4 bases and J by 2 bases, with 2 bases of the junction left unmatched. The germline V gene has CDR1 SGHRS and CDR2 YFSETQ. The CDR3 spells CASSTSGGAYEQYV. The CDR3 DNA follows: TGCGCCAGCAGCACTAGCGGGGGTGCCTACGAGCAGTACGTC.

CDR3 amino acids: CASGLADPLLAGGSNEQFF. The CDR3 coding sequence is TGTGCTAGTGGTTTGGCAGACCCCCTACTAGCGGGAGGCTCCAATGAGCAGTTCTTC. The J gene is TRBJ2-1, the V gene TRBV12-5; the match to TRBD2 covers 12 bases. The CDR3 loop spans 19 amino acids. Germline V gives CDR1 LGHNT, CDR2 FRNRAP. V was pared by 1 base and J by 6 bases, with 13 bases of the junction left unmatched.

The chain carries TRBV7-8 and TRBJ1-1; 7 bases align to TRBD1. Germline V gives CDR1 SGHVS, CDR2 FQNEAQ. The J segment lost 6 bases and the V segment lost 5 bases, leaving 9 bases of the junction unmatched. This CDR3 contains 14 residues. For the CDR3, the DNA is TGTGCCAGCAGCCCTGGACAGGTTTTGGCTGAAGCTTTCTTT. This encodes CASSPGQVLAEAFF. Together with reference TRBV7-8 and TRBJ1-1, the CDR3 gives the full variable domain: GAGVSQSPRYKVAKRGQDVALRCDPISGHVSLFWYQQALGQGPEFLTYFQNEAQLDKSGLPSDRFFAERPEGSVSTLKIQRTQQEDSAVYLCASSPGQVLAEAFFGQGTRLTVV.

The chain carries TRBV5-6 and TRBJ1-5; the match to TRBD1 covers 7 bases. Germline assignment: CDR1 SGHDT and CDR2 YYEEEE. Losses at the gene ends were 1 base for V and 2 bases for J; bases not matched to a gene: 9. The CDR3 extends over 17 amino acids. The CDR3 spells CASSLRGLGTGNQPQHF. CDR3 in DNA: TGTGCCAGCAGCTTGAGAGGGTTGGGGACAGGCAATCAGCCCCAGCATTTT. The whole variable domain, remainder taken from reference TRBV5-6 and TRBJ1-5, is DAGVTQSPTHLIKTRGQQVTLRCSPKSGHDTVSWYQQALGQGPQFIFQYYEEEERQRGNFPDRFSGHQFPNYSSELNVNALLLGDSALYLCASSLRGLGTGNQPQHFGDGTRLSIL.